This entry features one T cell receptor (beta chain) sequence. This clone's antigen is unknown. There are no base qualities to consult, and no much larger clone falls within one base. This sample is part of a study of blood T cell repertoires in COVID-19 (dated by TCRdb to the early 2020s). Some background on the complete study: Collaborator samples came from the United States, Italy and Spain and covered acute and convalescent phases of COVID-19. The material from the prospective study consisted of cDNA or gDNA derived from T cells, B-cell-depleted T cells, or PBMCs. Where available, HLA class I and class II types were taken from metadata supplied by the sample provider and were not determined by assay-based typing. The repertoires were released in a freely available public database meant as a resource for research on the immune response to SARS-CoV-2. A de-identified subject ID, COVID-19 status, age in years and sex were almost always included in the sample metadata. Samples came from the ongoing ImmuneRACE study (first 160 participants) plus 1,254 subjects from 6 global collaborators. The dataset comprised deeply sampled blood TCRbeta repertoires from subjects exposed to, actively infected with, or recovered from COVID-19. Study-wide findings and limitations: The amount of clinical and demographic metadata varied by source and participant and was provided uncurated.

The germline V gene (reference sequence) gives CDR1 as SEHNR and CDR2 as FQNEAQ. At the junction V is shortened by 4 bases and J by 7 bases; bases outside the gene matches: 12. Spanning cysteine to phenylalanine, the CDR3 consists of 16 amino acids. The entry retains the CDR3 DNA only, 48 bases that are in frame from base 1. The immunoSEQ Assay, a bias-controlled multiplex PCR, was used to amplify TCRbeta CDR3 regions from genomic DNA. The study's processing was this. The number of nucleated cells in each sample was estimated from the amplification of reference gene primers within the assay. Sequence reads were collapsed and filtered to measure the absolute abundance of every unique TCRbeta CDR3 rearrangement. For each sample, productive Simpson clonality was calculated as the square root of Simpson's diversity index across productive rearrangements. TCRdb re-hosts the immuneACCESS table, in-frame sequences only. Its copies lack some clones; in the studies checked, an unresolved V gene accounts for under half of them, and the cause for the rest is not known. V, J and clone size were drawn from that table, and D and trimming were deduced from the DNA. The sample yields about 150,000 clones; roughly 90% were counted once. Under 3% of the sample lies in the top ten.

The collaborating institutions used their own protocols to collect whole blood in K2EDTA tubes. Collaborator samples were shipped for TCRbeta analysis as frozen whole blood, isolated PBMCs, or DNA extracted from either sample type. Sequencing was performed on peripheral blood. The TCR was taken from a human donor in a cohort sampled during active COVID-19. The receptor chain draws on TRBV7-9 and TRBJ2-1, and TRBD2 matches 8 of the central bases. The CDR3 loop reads CASSSTLALAGNEQFF. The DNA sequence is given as TGTGCCAGCAGCTCTACACTCGCCCTAGCGGGTAATGAGCAGTTCTTC. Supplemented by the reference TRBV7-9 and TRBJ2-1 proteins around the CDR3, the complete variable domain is DTGVSQNPRHKITKRGQNVTFRCDPISEHNRLYWYRQTLGQGPEFLTYFQNEAQLEKSRLLSDRFSAERPKGSFSTLEIQRTEQGDSAMYLCASSSTLALAGNEQFFGPGTRLTVL.